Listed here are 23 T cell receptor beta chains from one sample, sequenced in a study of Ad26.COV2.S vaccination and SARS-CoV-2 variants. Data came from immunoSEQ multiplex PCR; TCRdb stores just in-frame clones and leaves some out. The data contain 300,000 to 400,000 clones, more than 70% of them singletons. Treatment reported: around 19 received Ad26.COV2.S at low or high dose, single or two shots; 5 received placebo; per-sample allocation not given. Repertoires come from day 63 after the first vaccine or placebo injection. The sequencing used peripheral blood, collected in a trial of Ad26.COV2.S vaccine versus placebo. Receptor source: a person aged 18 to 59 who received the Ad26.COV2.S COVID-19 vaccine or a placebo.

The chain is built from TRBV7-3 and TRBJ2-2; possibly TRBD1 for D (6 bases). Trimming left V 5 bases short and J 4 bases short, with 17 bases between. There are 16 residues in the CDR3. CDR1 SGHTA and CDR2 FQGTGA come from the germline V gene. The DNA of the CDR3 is TGTGCCAGCAGCGCTTATACCCAGGGGATCACCGGGGAGCTGTTTTTT. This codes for CASSAYTQGITGELFF.

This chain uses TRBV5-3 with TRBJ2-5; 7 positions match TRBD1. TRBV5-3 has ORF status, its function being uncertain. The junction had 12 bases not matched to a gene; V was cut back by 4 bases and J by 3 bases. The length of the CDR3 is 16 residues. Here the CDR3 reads CARSVETGTDKETQYF. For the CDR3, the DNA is TGTGCCAGAAGCGTAGAAACGGGGACAGATAAAGAGACCCAGTACTTC.

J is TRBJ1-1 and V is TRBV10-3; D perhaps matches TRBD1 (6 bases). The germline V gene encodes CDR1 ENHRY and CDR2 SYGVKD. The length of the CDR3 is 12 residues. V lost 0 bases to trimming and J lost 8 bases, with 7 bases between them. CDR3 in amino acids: CAISESDREAFF. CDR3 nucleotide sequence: TGTGCCATCAGTGAGTCCGACAGGGAAGCTTTCTTT.

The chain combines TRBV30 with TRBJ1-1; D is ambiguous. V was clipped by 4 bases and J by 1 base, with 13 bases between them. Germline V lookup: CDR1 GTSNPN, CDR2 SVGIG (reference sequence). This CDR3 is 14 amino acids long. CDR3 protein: CAWTNSGRNTEAFF. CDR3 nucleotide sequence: TGTGCCTGGACTAATTCCGGGCGGAACACTGAAGCTTTCTTT.

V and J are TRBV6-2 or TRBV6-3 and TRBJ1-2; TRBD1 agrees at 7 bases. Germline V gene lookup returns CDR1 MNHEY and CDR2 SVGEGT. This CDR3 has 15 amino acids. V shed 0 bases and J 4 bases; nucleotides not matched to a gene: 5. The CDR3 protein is CASSYSGQFIYGYTF. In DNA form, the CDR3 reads TGTGCCAGCAGTTACTCGGGACAGTTTATCTATGGCTACACCTTC.

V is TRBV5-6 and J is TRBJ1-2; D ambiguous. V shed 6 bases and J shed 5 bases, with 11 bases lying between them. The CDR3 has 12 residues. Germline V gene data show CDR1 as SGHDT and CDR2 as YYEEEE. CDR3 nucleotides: TGTGCCAGCACGCGACCTGCATATGGCTACACCTTC. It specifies CASTRPAYGYTF.

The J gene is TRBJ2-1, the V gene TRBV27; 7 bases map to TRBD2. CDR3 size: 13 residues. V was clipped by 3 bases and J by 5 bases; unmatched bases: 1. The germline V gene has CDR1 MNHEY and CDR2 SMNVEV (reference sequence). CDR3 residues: CASSFAGDNEQFF. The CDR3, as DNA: TGTGCCAGCAGTTTTGCGGGGGACAATGAGCAGTTCTTC.

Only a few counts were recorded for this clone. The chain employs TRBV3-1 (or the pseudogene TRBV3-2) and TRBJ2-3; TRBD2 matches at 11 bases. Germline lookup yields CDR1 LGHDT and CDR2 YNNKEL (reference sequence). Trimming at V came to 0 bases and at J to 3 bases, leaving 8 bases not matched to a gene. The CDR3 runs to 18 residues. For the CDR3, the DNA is TGTGCCAGCAGCCAAGACTCGGCTAGCGGGGGGAGAACAGATACGCAGTATTTT. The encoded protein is CASSQDSASGGRTDTQYF.

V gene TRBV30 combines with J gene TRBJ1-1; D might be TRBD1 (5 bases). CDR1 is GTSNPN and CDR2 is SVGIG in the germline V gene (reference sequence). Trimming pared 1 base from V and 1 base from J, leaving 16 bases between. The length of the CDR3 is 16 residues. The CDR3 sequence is CAWSGGARGGNTEAFF. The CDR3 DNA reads TGTGCCTGGAGTGGCGGTGCGCGGGGGGGGAACACTGAAGCTTTCTTT.

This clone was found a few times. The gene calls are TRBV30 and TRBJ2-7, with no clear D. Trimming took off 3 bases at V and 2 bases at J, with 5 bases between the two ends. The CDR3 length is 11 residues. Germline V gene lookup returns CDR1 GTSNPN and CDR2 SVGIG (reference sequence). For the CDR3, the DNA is TGTGCCTGGAGCACCGCCTACGAGCAGTACTTC. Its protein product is CAWSTAYEQYF.

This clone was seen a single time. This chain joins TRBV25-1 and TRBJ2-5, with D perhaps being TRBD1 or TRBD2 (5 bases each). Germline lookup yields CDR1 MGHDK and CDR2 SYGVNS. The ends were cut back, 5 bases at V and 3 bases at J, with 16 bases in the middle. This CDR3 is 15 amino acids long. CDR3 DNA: TGTGCCAGCAGTAACCGTTGGGGGTACGAAGAGACCCAGTACTTC. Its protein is CASSNRWGYEETQYF.

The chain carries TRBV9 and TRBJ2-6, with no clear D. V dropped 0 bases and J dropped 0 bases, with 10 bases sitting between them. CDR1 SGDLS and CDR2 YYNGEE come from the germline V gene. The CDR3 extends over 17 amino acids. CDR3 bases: TGTGCCAGCAGCGTAGAGCAGGCACACTCTGGGGCCAACGTCCTGACTTTC. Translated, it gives CASSVEQAHSGANVLTF.

For the CDR3, the DNA is TGTGCCAGCAGCTTAGCGGGGCTCCCACCATTGAATGAGCAGTTCTTC. This sequence encodes CASSLAGLPPLNEQFF. This chain joins TRBV7-9 and TRBJ2-1; D possibly corresponds to TRBD1 (5 bases). V was cut by 0 bases and J by 7 bases, with 16 bases left in between. In germline, CDR1 is SEHNR, CDR2 FQNEAQ (reference sequence). The CDR3 has 16 amino acids.

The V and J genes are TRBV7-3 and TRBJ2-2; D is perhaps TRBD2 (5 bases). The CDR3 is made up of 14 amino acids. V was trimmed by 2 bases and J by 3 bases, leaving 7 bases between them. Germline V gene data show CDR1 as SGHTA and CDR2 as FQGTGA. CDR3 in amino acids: CASSLSGYTGELFF. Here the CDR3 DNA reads TGTGCCAGCAGCTTATCGGGGTACACCGGGGAGCTGTTTTTT.

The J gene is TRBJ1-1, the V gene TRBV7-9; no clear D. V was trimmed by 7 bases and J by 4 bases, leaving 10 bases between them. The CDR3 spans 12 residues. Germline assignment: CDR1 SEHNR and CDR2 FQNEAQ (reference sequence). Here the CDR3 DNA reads TGTGCCAGCACAGCTTTTGGCACTGAAGCTTTCTTT. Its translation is CASTAFGTEAFF.

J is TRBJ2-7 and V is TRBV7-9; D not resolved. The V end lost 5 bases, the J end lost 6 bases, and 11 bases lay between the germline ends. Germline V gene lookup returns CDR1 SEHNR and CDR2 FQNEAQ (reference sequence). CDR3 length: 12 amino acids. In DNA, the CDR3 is TGTGCCAGCAGCCCCACTCTTTCCGAGCAGTACTTC. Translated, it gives CASSPTLSEQYF.

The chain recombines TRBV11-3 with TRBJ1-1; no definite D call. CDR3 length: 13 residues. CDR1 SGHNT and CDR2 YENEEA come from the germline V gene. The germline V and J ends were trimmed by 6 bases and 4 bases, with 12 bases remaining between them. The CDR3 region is CASRAGEGTEAFF. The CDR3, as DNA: TGTGCCAGCAGGGCCGGGGAGGGCACTGAAGCTTTCTTT.

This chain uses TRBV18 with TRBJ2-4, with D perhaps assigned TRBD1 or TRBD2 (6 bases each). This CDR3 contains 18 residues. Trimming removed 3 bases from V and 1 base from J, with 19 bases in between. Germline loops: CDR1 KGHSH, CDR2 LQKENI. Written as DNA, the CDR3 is TGTGCCAGCTCACCGGTCTCTGGGGGGCTAAAGGCCAAAAACATTCAGTACTTC. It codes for CASSPVSGGLKAKNIQYF.

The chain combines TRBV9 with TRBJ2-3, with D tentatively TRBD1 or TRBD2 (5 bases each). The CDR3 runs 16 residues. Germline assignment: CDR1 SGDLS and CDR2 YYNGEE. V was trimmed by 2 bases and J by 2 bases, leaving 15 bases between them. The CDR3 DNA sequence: TGTGCCAGCAGCGTGACCGGGACCTCAACCACAGATACGCAGTATTTT. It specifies CASSVTGTSTTDTQYF.

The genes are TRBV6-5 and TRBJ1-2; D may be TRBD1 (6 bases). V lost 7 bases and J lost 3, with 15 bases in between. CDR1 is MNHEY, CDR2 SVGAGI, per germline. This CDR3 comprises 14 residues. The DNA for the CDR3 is TGTGCCAGCAACCCGGGGAGGGGGGACTATGGCTACACCTTC. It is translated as CASNPGRGDYGYTF.

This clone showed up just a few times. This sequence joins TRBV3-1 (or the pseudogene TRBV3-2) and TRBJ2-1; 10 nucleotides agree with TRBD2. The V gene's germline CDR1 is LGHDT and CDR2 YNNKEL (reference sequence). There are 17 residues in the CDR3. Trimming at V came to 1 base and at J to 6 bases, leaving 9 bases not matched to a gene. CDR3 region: CASSQASPSGGANEQFF. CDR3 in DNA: TGTGCCAGCAGCCAAGCCTCCCCCAGCGGGGGGGCCAATGAGCAGTTCTTC.

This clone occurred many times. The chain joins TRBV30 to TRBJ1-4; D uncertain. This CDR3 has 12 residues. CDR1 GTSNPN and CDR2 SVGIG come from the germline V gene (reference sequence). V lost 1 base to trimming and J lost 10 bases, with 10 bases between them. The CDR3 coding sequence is TGTGCCTGGAGTGCAGCAGAAGGAAAACTGTTTTTT. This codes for CAWSAAEGKLFF.

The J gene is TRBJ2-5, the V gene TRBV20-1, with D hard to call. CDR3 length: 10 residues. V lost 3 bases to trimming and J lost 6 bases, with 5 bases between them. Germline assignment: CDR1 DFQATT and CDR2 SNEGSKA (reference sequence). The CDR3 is CSASQKTQYF. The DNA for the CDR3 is TGCAGTGCTAGTCAGAAGACCCAGTACTTC.